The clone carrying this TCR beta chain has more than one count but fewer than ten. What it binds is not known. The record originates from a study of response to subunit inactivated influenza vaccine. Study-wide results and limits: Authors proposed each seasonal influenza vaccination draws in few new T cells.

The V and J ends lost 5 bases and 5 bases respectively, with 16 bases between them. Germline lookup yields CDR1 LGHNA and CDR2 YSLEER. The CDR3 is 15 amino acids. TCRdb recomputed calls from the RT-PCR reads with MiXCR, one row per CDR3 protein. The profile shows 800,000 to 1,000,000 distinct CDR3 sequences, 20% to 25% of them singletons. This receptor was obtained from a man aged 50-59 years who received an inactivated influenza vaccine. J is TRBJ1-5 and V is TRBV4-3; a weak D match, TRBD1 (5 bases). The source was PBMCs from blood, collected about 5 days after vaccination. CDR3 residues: CASSWGREGHQPQHF. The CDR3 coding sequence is TGCGCCAGCAGCTGGGGCAGGGAGGGCCATCAGCCCCAGCATTTT.